One and the same sample provided the 19 T cell receptor beta chains below, sequenced in a study of T-cell reconstitution after alpha-beta-depleted transplantation in children. Unique molecular identifiers tagged the TCRbeta library. TCRdb re-called the PCR reads through MiXCR, storing one row per CDR3 protein. The sample shows 100,000 to 120,000 distinct CDR3 sequences, around a tenth of them seen only once. Sequences were derived from PBMCs from the stem cell graft donor, sampled from the stem cell graft. The receptors were sampled from a human donor who donated a stem cell graft to a child with acute lymphoblastic leukemia.

This clonotype showed up many times. The CDR3 nucleotides read TGTGCCAGCAGTGAAGACAGAAGAGGCTACGAGCAGTACTTC. Amino acids: CASSEDRRGYEQYF. The rearrangement uses TRBV6-1 and TRBJ2-7; no firm D call. This CDR3 comprises 14 residues. Germline loops: CDR1 MNHNS, CDR2 SASEGT. V lost 1 base and J 3 bases, leaving 10 bases between the germline ends.

In this sample, this clonotype turned up many times. CDR3 nucleotide sequence: TGTGCCAGCAGCCGGGACACTGGAAACACCATATATTTT. Amino acids: CASSRDTGNTIYF. V gene TRBV7-2 combines with J gene TRBJ1-3; tentatively, D is TRBD1 (6 bases). Germline-derived CDR1 and CDR2 are SGHTA and FQGNSA. CDR3 size: 13 residues. V was shortened by 5 bases and J by 2 bases, with 7 bases between the two germline ends.

This clonotype was picked up a small number of times. The chain links TRBV20-1 to TRBJ2-7, with D maybe TRBD2 (5 bases). The ends were cut back, 0 bases at V and 6 bases at J, with 12 bases in the middle. The CDR3 contains 13 residues. Germline V gene data show CDR1 as DFQATT and CDR2 as SNEGSKA (reference sequence). CDR3 sequence: CSARDCFGSEQYF. The CDR3 nucleotides read TGCAGTGCTAGAGATTGCTTTGGGAGCGAGCAGTACTTC.

This clonotype has at least ten counts. The chain is built from TRBV27 and TRBJ2-3, with D unclear. V gave up 6 bases and J gave up 2 bases, with 9 bases separating them. Germline CDR1 and CDR2: MNHEY and SMNVEV (reference sequence). This CDR3 is 13 amino acids long. The CDR3 region has the DNA TGTGCCAGCAGCCCAGGAACCACAGATACGCAGTATTTT. Encoded protein: CASSPGTTDTQYF.

This clonotype was recorded many times. The gene calls are TRBV12-3 or TRBV12-4 and TRBJ2-7; D possibly corresponds to TRBD2 (7 bases). The CDR3 runs 15 residues. Trimming pared 6 bases from V and 5 bases from J, leaving 20 bases between. The chain's CDR3 is CASSYAAPGGDEQYF. In DNA form, the CDR3 reads TGTGCCAGCAGCTATGCCGCCCCGGGGGGCGACGAGCAGTACTTC.

This clonotype was seen many times. V gene TRBV7-9 combines with J gene TRBJ2-7; D gene uncertain. The length of the CDR3 is 12 residues. Trimming left V 5 bases short and J 5 bases short, with 10 bases between. CDR1 is SEHNR and CDR2 is FQNEAQ in the germline V gene (reference sequence). The CDR3 region has the DNA TGTGCCAGCAGCCCCCTCTCGGACGAGCAGTACTTC. Its translation is CASSPLSDEQYF.

This clonotype has ten or more counts. The chain couples TRBV6-2 or TRBV6-3 to TRBJ1-5; TRBD1 matches 7 bases. V lost 6 bases to trimming and J lost 1 base; unmatched junction nucleotides: 6. CDR1 is MNHEY, CDR2 SVGEGT, per germline. This CDR3 contains 15 residues. The CDR3 DNA reads TGTGCCAGCAGCCAAAGGGGGCAAAGCAATCAGCCCCAGCATTTT. This codes for CASSQRGQSNQPQHF.

This clonotype was detected ten times or more. The chain has TRBV7-9 and TRBJ1-1, with a weak D call TRBD1 (5 bases). V lost 1 base to trimming and J lost 8 bases, with 26 bases between them. Germline CDR1 is SEHNR and CDR2 is FQNEAQ (reference sequence). The CDR3 consists of 18 residues. CDR3 loop: CASSLVRANWQGGSEAFF. The CDR3 coding sequence is TGTGCCAGCAGCTTAGTGAGGGCCAATTGGCAGGGTGGATCCGAAGCTTTCTTT.

This clonotype was seen many times. V and J are TRBV7-2 and TRBJ1-5; D gene ambiguous. From germline, CDR1 is SGHTA and CDR2 FQGNSA. This CDR3 contains 12 residues. V was clipped by 4 bases and J by 11 bases, with 12 bases between them. CDR3 sequence: CASSSDQVAQHF. DNA for the CDR3: TGTGCCAGCAGCTCGGACCAGGTAGCCCAGCATTTT.

The sample holds many counts of this clonotype. The chain has TRBV13 and TRBJ1-2; 7 bases align to TRBD1. Germline V gene sequence: CDR1 PRHDT, CDR2 FYEKMQ (reference sequence). V lost 0 bases and J lost 5; bases outside the gene matches: 3. The CDR3 totals 14 residues. CDR3 sequence: CASSLGTGTYGYTF. Here the CDR3 DNA reads TGTGCCAGCAGCTTAGGGACAGGGACGTATGGCTACACCTTC.

This clonotype was seen at least ten times. The CDR3 nucleotides read TGTGCCAGCAGTTACTCTCGAAGGTCAGGGGGGATCTACGAGCAGTACTTC. This sequence encodes CASSYSRRSGGIYEQYF. This rearrangement joins TRBV6-5 to TRBJ2-7, with D tentatively TRBD1 (7 bases). This CDR3 spans 17 amino acids. Germline loops: CDR1 MNHEY, CDR2 SVGAGI. V lost 0 bases, J lost 3 bases, and 18 bases lay in between.

This clonotype has a handful of counts. The V and J genes are TRBV28 and TRBJ1-2; D not certain. Germline V lookup: CDR1 MDHEN, CDR2 SYDVKM. CDR3 size: 14 residues. Trimming removed 2 bases at V and 1 base at J, with 8 bases between. CDR3 in amino acids: CASSLGGNNYGYTF. For the CDR3, the DNA is TGTGCCAGCAGTTTAGGAGGAAATAACTATGGCTACACCTTC.

This clonotype was found many times. The gene calls are TRBV20-1 and TRBJ2-7, with TRBD2 identical over 14 bases. The trim removed 3 bases at V and 6 bases at J, leaving 4 bases unmatched. The CDR3 has 14 residues. Germline CDR1 reads DFQATT; CDR2 reads SNEGSKA (reference sequence). The CDR3 here is CSASRLAGGGEQYF. The CDR3 nucleotides read TGCAGTGCTAGCCGACTAGCGGGAGGGGGCGAGCAGTACTTC.

The chain uses TRBV4-3 and TRBJ1-1, with D perhaps TRBD1 (5 bases). CDR3 length equals 15 residues. The V end was cut by 0 bases, the J end by 4 bases, with 12 bases between. The germline CDR1 and CDR2 sequences are LGHNA and YSLEER. CDR3 region: CASSQDVRAGTEAFF. The CDR3 DNA reads TGCGCCAGCAGCCAAGACGTCAGGGCGGGCACTGAAGCTTTCTTT.

Many counts were recorded for this clonotype. This chain uses TRBV7-2 with TRBJ2-3, with D perhaps being TRBD1 or TRBD2 (6 bases each). The CDR3 totals 16 residues. Germline assignment: CDR1 SGHTA and CDR2 FQGNSA. V lost 0 bases and J lost 0, with 10 bases in between. CDR3 DNA sequence: TGTGCCAGCAGCTTAGCAGGGGGGCCTAGCACAGATACGCAGTATTTT. Its protein is CASSLAGGPSTDTQYF.

V usage is TRBV18 and J usage is TRBJ1-1; D is unresolved. Trimming stripped 3 bases from V and 0 bases from J, with 8 bases between. This CDR3 is built from 14 residues. Germline assignment: CDR1 KGHSH and CDR2 LQKENI. The CDR3 DNA reads TGTGCCAGCTCACCGACAACTTTGAACACTGAAGCTTTCTTT. It codes for CASSPTTLNTEAFF. Drawing the rest from reference TRBV18 and TRBJ1-1, the complete variable domain is NAGVMQNPRHLVRRRGQEARLRCSPMKGHSHVYWYRQLPEEGLKFMVYLQKENIIDESGMPKERFSAEFPKEGPSILRIQQVVRGDSAAYFCASSPTTLNTEAFFGQGTRLTVV.

This clonotype was seen many times. The genes are TRBV15 and TRBJ2-3; a possible D gene is TRBD2 (5 bases). With 4 bases removed from V and 4 bases from J, the gap between germline ends came to 18 bases. Germline V lookup: CDR1 LNHNV, CDR2 YYDKDF (reference sequence). CDR3 size: 16 residues. CDR3 nucleotide sequence: TGTGCCACCAGCACCACTAGGAAGCTAGCTCCAGATACGCAGTATTTT. Translated, it gives CATSTTRKLAPDTQYF.

This clonotype appeared many times. Here the CDR3 DNA reads TGCGCCAGCAGCCAAGGGACTTACACCGGGGAGCTGTTTTTT. It codes for CASSQGTYTGELFF. This sequence joins TRBV5-1 and TRBJ2-2, with D possibly being TRBD2 (6 bases). CDR1 is SGHRS and CDR2 is YFSETQ in the germline V gene. CDR3 size: 14 residues. Deletions cut 4 bases from V and 3 bases from J, with 10 bases between.

This clonotype was detected many times. CDR3 DNA: TGCAGTGCTAGTCGTGGGGTCCTCAATCAGCCCCAGCATTTT. It encodes CSASRGVLNQPQHF. The chain couples TRBV20-1 to TRBJ1-5; D gene uncertain. The CDR3 is 14 amino acids. V lost 3 bases, J lost 3 bases, and 12 bases lay in between. CDR1 and CDR2 (germline): DFQATT, SNEGSKA (reference sequence).